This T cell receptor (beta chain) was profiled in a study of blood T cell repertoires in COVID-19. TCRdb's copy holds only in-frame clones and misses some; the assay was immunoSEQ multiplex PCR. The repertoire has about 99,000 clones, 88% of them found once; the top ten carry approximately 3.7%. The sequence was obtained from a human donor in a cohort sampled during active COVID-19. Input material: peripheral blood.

DNA of the CDR3: TGTGCCAGCAGTTTAAGCAGGGCCAATGAGCAGTTCTTC. Residues: CASSLSRANEQFF. The chain employs TRBV12-3 or TRBV12-4 and TRBJ2-1; a weak D match, TRBD1 (5 bases). The CDR3 loop spans 13 amino acids. The V gene lost 2 bases and the J gene lost 6 bases, with 8 bases spanning the gap.